Below, one T cell receptor (beta chain) is given with its context. The antigen remains undetermined. CDR3 length equals 17 residues. With 4 bases clipped from V and 0 bases from J, the junction kept 10 bases outside the gene matches. CDR1 is SGHRS, CDR2 YFSETQ, per germline. This entry comes from a study of T cell responses to AZD1222 COVID-19 vaccine. Study findings and constraints: No repertoire was sampled before or during the peak T cell response, only after it. Spike-specific TCR breadth and depth both grew after two AZD1222 doses. Nearly half of spike-specific TCRs reportedly target unmutated variant regions. CD4 TCRs covered the whole spike, strongest at regions 160-218 and 743-854.

TCRdb's table, derived via immunoSEQ multiplex PCR, lists solely in-frame clones and lacks some. The profile shows 100,000 to 150,000 clones, over 70% of them singletons. The receptor's source is an adult in good health. The sequenced sample was peripheral blood, obtained on day 0 of AZD1222 vaccination. The rearrangement uses TRBV5-1 and TRBJ1-5; 7 bases fit TRBD1. The DNA for the CDR3 is TGCGCCAGCAGCCCTGGGTCAGGGGGGGATAGCAATCAGCCCCAGCATTTT. This translates into CASSPGSGGDSNQPQHF.